These 25 T cell receptor beta chains came from one sample sequenced in a study of technical replicates of blood from a handful of donors. The data were produced by immunoSEQ multiplex PCR, yet TCRdb's version contains in-frame clones alone and is incomplete. Here the sample spans tens of thousands of clones, 94% being singletons. The sample was T cells isolated from PBMCs. The receptors were gathered from a human donor in good health.

The V gene is TRBV6-6, the J gene TRBJ2-5, with 10 nucleotides matching TRBD2. This CDR3 spans 16 amino acids. Losses at the gene ends were 7 bases for V and 5 bases for J; bases not matched to a gene: 13. CDR1 is MNHNY and CDR2 is SVGAGI in the germline V gene (reference sequence). CDR3: CASKEWVAGGRETQYF. The CDR3 nucleotides are TGTGCCAGCAAGGAATGGGTAGCGGGGGGCCGGGAGACCCAGTACTTC.

The rearrangement joins TRBV7-8 to TRBJ2-1; D is perhaps TRBD1 (6 bases). This CDR3 has 14 amino acids. Germline assignment: CDR1 SGHVS and CDR2 FQNEAQ. With 5 bases removed from V and 13 bases from J, the gap between germline ends came to 21 bases. CDR3 amino acids: CASSRYRDPIVQFF. In DNA form, the CDR3 reads TGTGCCAGCAGCAGATACAGGGATCCCATTGTTCAGTTCTTC.

The gene calls are TRBV6-5 and TRBJ2-7; D ambiguous. Germline lookup yields CDR1 MNHEY and CDR2 SVGAGI. Trimming left V 4 bases short and J 1 base short, with 8 bases between. CDR3 size: 13 residues. The CDR3 region is CASSSYSSYEQYF. CDR3 bases: TGTGCCAGCAGTTCCTACAGTTCCTACGAGCAGTACTTC.

The gene calls are TRBV7-9 and TRBJ2-1; D remains ambiguous. Germline assignment: CDR1 SEHNR and CDR2 FQNEAQ (reference sequence). Trimming removed 5 bases from V and 5 bases from J, with 4 bases in between. The CDR3 sequence is 11 residues long. CDR3 sequence (DNA): TGTGCCAGCAGCCATCACAATGAGCAGTTCTTC. It specifies CASSHHNEQFF.

Here the CDR3 DNA reads TGTGCCAGCAGCTTGGGGACAGCATATGGCTACACCTTC. It specifies CASSLGTAYGYTF. V and J are TRBV7-9 and TRBJ1-2; 7 bases map to TRBD1. Germline V gene data show CDR1 as SEHNR and CDR2 as FQNEAQ (reference sequence). The CDR3 spans 13 residues. The V gene end was trimmed by 3 bases and the J gene end by 5 bases; junction bases not matched to a gene: 3.

The rearrangement uses TRBV5-1 and TRBJ1-1, with 7 bases matching TRBD1. The length of the CDR3 is 14 residues. The germline gives CDR1 SGHRS, CDR2 YFSETQ. The junction had 9 bases not matched to a gene; V was cut back by 4 bases and J by 6 bases. CDR3 nucleotides: TGCGCCAGCAGCACGGAAGGACAGGTCCCTGAAGCTTTCTTT. Its translation is CASSTEGQVPEAFF.

The chain joins TRBV14 to TRBJ1-1, with D possibly TRBD1 on 6 matching bases. Germline CDR1 reads SGHDN; CDR2 reads FVKESK. Deletions cut 6 bases from V and 1 base from J, with 30 bases between. The CDR3 has 20 amino acids. The CDR3 DNA sequence: TGTGCCAGCAGGGGCAGTAGGCTGGCCGGGGGGGCCTTTAGGAACACTGAAGCTTTCTTT. As protein: CASRGSRLAGGAFRNTEAFF.

The V gene is TRBV6-5, the J gene TRBJ2-7, with TRBD2 matching over 7 bases. V trimming: 0 bases; J trimming: 2 bases; junction bases outside the gene matches: 7. The germline gives CDR1 MNHEY, CDR2 SVGAGI. The CDR3 sequence is 16 residues long. CDR3 in DNA: TGTGCCAGCAGTTACTCGAGGGAGGGCGGCCCCTACGAGCAGTACTTC. Translating it yields CASSYSREGGPYEQYF.

V gene TRBV7-3 combines with J gene TRBJ2-1; 8 bases match TRBD1. CDR1 and CDR2 (germline): SGHTA, FQGTGA. V lost 5 bases and J lost 8; bases outside the gene matches: 8. CDR3 size: 14 residues. The CDR3 loop is CASSKDRGSDEQFF. The CDR3 DNA is TGTGCCAGCAGCAAAGACAGGGGAAGCGATGAGCAGTTCTTC.

This clone has more than one count but fewer than ten. This rearrangement joins TRBV6-1 to TRBJ1-1; D gene ambiguous. CDR1 and CDR2 from the germline V gene are MNHNS and SASEGT. V was cut by 5 bases and J by 4 bases, with 11 bases left in between. The CDR3 length is 13 residues. In DNA, the CDR3 is TGTGCCAGCAGTCCCCAGCCAGGCACTGAAGCTTTCTTT. It translates to CASSPQPGTEAFF.

This clone has a single count. The chain recombines TRBV6-6 with TRBJ2-1; D uncertain. The CDR3 has 14 residues. The V and J ends lost 0 bases and 7 bases respectively, with 10 bases between them. Germline CDR1 reads MNHNY; CDR2 reads SVGAGI (reference sequence). CDR3 nucleotides: TGTGCCAGCAGTTACTCAAGGATCGGGAATGAGCAGTTCTTC. This translates into CASSYSRIGNEQFF.

J is TRBJ2-1 and V is TRBV12-5; the match to TRBD1 covers 7 bases. V lost 4 bases, J lost 0 bases, and 6 bases stayed unmatched. This CDR3 has 16 amino acids. The germline CDR1 and CDR2 sequences are LGHNT and FRNRAP. CDR3 loop: CASGSSTGSSYNEQFF. DNA for the CDR3: TGTGCTAGTGGTTCGTCGACAGGGAGCTCCTACAATGAGCAGTTCTTC.

The rearrangement uses TRBV6-1 and TRBJ2-7, with TRBD1 identical over 8 bases. CDR1 and CDR2 (germline): MNHNS, SASEGT. V shed 4 bases and J 3 bases; nucleotides not matched to a gene: 20. The CDR3 is 19 amino acids. The CDR3 here is CASSARGGDRGGFYYEQYF. The CDR3 region has the DNA TGTGCCAGCAGTGCCCGGGGAGGAGACAGGGGTGGTTTCTACTACGAGCAGTACTTC.

The chain recombines TRBV27 with TRBJ1-1, with 7 positions matching TRBD1. Germline assignment: CDR1 MNHEY and CDR2 SMNVEV (reference sequence). Trimming took 5 bases from V and 8 from J; bases not matched to a gene: 5. This CDR3 has 12 residues. CDR3 bases: TGTGCCAGCAGTCCTCACAGGGGCGAAGCTTTCTTT. It encodes CASSPHRGEAFF.

The rearrangement links TRBV4-2 to TRBJ2-3; 7 positions match TRBD2. The germline gives CDR1 LGHNA, CDR2 YNFKEQ. The trim removed 6 bases at V and 2 bases at J, leaving 5 bases unmatched. The CDR3 is 14 residues long. CDR3 protein: CASRERDSTDTQYF. The DNA for the CDR3 is TGTGCCAGCAGAGAGCGGGACTCCACAGATACGCAGTATTTT.

The chain carries TRBV14 and TRBJ2-7, with D perhaps matching TRBD2 (6 bases). This CDR3 has 12 amino acids. V was trimmed by 4 bases and J by 3 bases, leaving 7 bases between them. Germline CDR1 and CDR2: SGHDN and FVKESK. CDR3 sequence reads: CASSPGGYEQYF. CDR3 DNA sequence: TGTGCCAGCAGCCCCGGGGGCTACGAGCAGTACTTC.

V usage is TRBV12-5 and J usage is TRBJ2-7; D not certain. Germline V CDR1 and CDR2: LGHNT, FRNRAP. V was clipped by 3 bases and J by 3 bases, with 9 bases between them. The CDR3 runs to 13 residues. CDR3 in DNA: TGTGCTAGTGGTTTCTCAGGAAGCTACGAGCAGTACTTC. It encodes CASGFSGSYEQYF.

The chain combines TRBV7-6 with TRBJ1-1; D remains unclear. The CDR3 extends over 18 amino acids. Looked up from germline, CDR1 is SGHVS and CDR2 is FNYEAQ. The V end was cut by 1 base, the J end by 2 bases, with 20 bases between. CDR3 bases: TGTGCCAGCAGCTTAGTGTCCGTGTGGCAGGATAGAAACACTGAAGCTTTCTTT. This sequence encodes CASSLVSVWQDRNTEAFF. The full variable domain, rest sourced from reference TRBV7-6 and TRBJ1-1, is GAGVSQSPRYKVTKRGQDVALRCDPISGHVSLYWYRQALGQGPEFLTYFNYEAQQDKSGLPNDRFSAERPEGSISTLTIQRTEQRDSAMYRCASSLVSVWQDRNTEAFFGQGTRLTVV.

This chain uses TRBV5-1 with TRBJ2-1; D not resolved. V gave up 0 bases and J gave up 1 base, with 8 bases separating them. The CDR3 runs to 15 residues. Germline lookup yields CDR1 SGHRS and CDR2 YFSETQ. CDR3 residues: CASSLGLTSYNEQFF. The CDR3 coding sequence is TGCGCCAGCAGCTTGGGACTCACATCCTACAATGAGCAGTTCTTC.

The chain has TRBV7-9 and TRBJ2-7; D possibly corresponds to TRBD2 (5 bases). The CDR3 is 13 amino acids. The germline CDR1 and CDR2 sequences are SEHNR and FQNEAQ (reference sequence). Trimming pared 7 bases from V and 0 bases from J, leaving 10 bases between. This CDR3 is CASKRDSSYEQYF. CDR3 nucleotides: TGTGCCAGCAAGAGGGATAGCTCCTACGAGCAGTACTTC.

The gene calls are TRBV27 and TRBJ1-2; TRBD1 might be the D (6 bases). Germline CDR1 is MNHEY and CDR2 is SMNVEV (reference sequence). This CDR3 is built from 13 residues. V gave up 5 bases and J gave up 4 bases, with 11 bases separating them. In DNA form, the CDR3 reads TGTGCCAGCAGTGTTACAGGGACCTATGGCTACACCTTC. Translated: CASSVTGTYGYTF.

The chain uses TRBV7-8 and TRBJ1-1; D ambiguous. Germline loops: CDR1 SGHVS, CDR2 FQNEAQ. The CDR3 contains 12 residues. The V and J ends lost 5 bases and 1 base respectively, with 5 bases between them. CDR3 sequence (DNA): TGTGCCAGCAGCCACAGGAACACTGAAGCTTTCTTT. This encodes CASSHRNTEAFF.

The V call is TRBV7-6, the J call TRBJ1-1, with D possibly matching TRBD1 (6 bases). CDR1 SGHVS and CDR2 FNYEAQ come from the germline V gene. V was pared by 3 bases and J by 4 bases, with 9 bases between. CDR3 size: 13 residues. The CDR3 region has the DNA TGTGCCAGCAGCTTGACAGGTTCCACTGAAGCTTTCTTT. Translating gives CASSLTGSTEAFF.

The chain employs TRBV20-1 and TRBJ1-1, with D hard to call. Per the germline V gene, CDR1 is DFQATT and CDR2 is SNEGSKA (reference sequence). Deletions cut 7 bases from V and 8 bases from J, with 11 bases between. This CDR3 spans 10 amino acids. Written as DNA, the CDR3 is TGCAGTGTGATTCTAAAGGAAGCTTTCTTT. Its translation is CSVILKEAFF.

The CDR3 region has the DNA TGTGCTAGTGGGGCTAGCGGGGGGCTCAATGAGCAGTTCTTC. Amino acid sequence: CASGASGGLNEQFF. The chain recombines TRBV12-5 with TRBJ2-1, with TRBD2 identical over 11 bases. The V and J ends lost 6 bases and 6 bases, in that order; junction bases with no gene match: 4. Germline lookup yields CDR1 LGHNT and CDR2 FRNRAP. This CDR3 comprises 14 residues.